This entry lists 20 T cell receptor beta chains sequenced from one sample in a study of shared clonotypes between healthy human individuals. Generated by immunoSEQ multiplex PCR, the TCRdb table keeps only in-frame clones and is missing some. This sample carries about 1.1 million clones, 70% to 80% of them seen once, and the ten largest clones take approximately 0.56%. Sequencing was done on a sample of memory CD4+ T cells from PBMCs. Documented subset: CD45RA-negative fraction. The receptors shown here come from a man younger than 35 in good health. Some clones in this sample may be carry-over from other donors' samples.

The genes are TRBV7-3 and TRBJ2-1; possibly TRBD2 for D (6 bases). The CDR3 totals 15 residues. Germline V gene sequence: CDR1 SGHTA, CDR2 FQGTGA. The V gene lost 5 bases and the J gene lost 3 bases, with 14 bases spanning the gap. In DNA, the CDR3 is TGTGCCAGCAGCCCATTAGCGGTCAACTACAATGAGCAGTTCTTC. Its protein is CASSPLAVNYNEQFF. The full variable domain, in which reference TRBV7-3 and TRBJ2-1 provide the parts outside the CDR3, is GAGVSQTPSNKVTEKGKYVELRCDPISGHTALYWYRQSLGQGPEFLIYFQGTGAADDSGLPNDRFFAVRPEGSVSTLKIQRTERGDSAVYLCASSPLAVNYNEQFFGPGTRLTVL.

This chain uses TRBV27 with TRBJ2-7; D gene unclear. Trimming pared 5 bases from V and 2 bases from J, leaving 13 bases between. This CDR3 spans 14 amino acids. Germline V gives CDR1 MNHEY, CDR2 SMNVEV (reference sequence). The CDR3 is CASSPRRGAYEQYF. The CDR3 nucleotides read TGTGCCAGCAGTCCTCGGAGAGGCGCCTACGAGCAGTACTTC.

The chain employs TRBV30 and TRBJ2-3; D gene ambiguous. This CDR3 has 14 residues. V was trimmed by 4 bases and J by 0 bases, leaving 11 bases between them. Per the germline V gene, CDR1 is GTSNPN and CDR2 is SVGIG (reference sequence). CDR3 residues: CAWNEISSTDTQYF. The CDR3 DNA reads TGTGCCTGGAATGAGATTAGTAGCACAGATACGCAGTATTTT.

The chain employs TRBV30 and TRBJ1-1; D is uncertain. The germline gives CDR1 GTSNPN, CDR2 SVGIG (reference sequence). This CDR3 spans 13 amino acids. The V and J ends lost 5 bases and 0 bases respectively, with 10 bases between them. The CDR3 sequence: CAWSRALNTEAFF. CDR3 DNA: TGTGCCTGGTCAAGGGCTTTGAACACTGAAGCTTTCTTT.

The V gene is TRBV6-6, the J gene TRBJ2-2, with unresolved D. V was pared by 7 bases and J by 0 bases, with 6 bases between. Germline lookup yields CDR1 MNHNY and CDR2 SVGAGI (reference sequence). This CDR3 contains 13 residues. The DNA of the CDR3 is TGTGCCAGCATCTCCCCGAACACCGGGGAGCTGTTTTTT. Encoded protein: CASISPNTGELFF.

The CDR3 sequence: CARLKGGRNGNQPQHF. CDR3 sequence (DNA): TGTGCCAGATTAAAGGGGGGGCGCAACGGCAATCAGCCCCAGCATTTT. J is TRBJ1-5 and V is TRBV4-2; tentative D call: TRBD1 (6 bases). Germline V gene data show CDR1 as LGHNA and CDR2 as YNFKEQ. The CDR3 spans 16 residues. V gave up 9 bases and J gave up 2 bases, with 20 bases separating them.

V and J are TRBV7-2 and TRBJ2-6; D is unresolved. Germline CDR1 and CDR2: SGHTA and FQGNSA. With 5 bases removed from V and 0 bases from J, the gap between germline ends came to 8 bases. The CDR3 length is 15 residues. The CDR3 nucleotides are TGTGCCAGCAGCGGACGGTTCTCTGGGGCCAACGTCCTGACTTTC. It is translated as CASSGRFSGANVLTF.

This sequence joins TRBV5-6 and TRBJ1-4; maybe TRBD1 (5 bases). CDR3 length: 14 amino acids. V lost 4 bases and J lost 5, with 12 bases in between. Germline V lookup: CDR1 SGHDT, CDR2 YYEEEE. CDR3 DNA sequence: TGTGCCAGCAGCGGGGGACGCATCAATGAAAAACTGTTTTTT. Residues: CASSGGRINEKLFF.

V is TRBV7-3 and J is TRBJ1-5, with unresolved D. The CDR3 has 14 residues. Germline V gene data show CDR1 as SGHTA and CDR2 as FQGTGA. Trimming removed 1 base at V and 0 bases at J, with 4 bases between. The CDR3 coding sequence is TGTGCCAGCAGCTTAATTACTAGCAATCAGCCCCAGCATTTT. It is translated as CASSLITSNQPQHF.

This clone was seen only a few times. CDR3 residues: CSVESRDRGTQYF. The CDR3 bases are TGCAGCGTGGAGTCCCGGGACAGAGGGACCCAGTACTTC. The rearrangement links TRBV29-1 to TRBJ2-5, with 7 bases lining up with TRBD1. CDR3 length: 13 residues. Germline trimming cut 6 bases from V and 7 bases from J; bases unmatched to any gene: 11. Germline CDR1 reads SQVTM; CDR2 reads ANQGSEA.

Notes on this clone: A read error may explain this, as a much larger clone is one base away. The rearrangement uses TRBV5-4 and TRBJ1-1; D unclear. The V end was cut by 4 bases, the J end by 0 bases, with 7 bases between. The CDR3 covers 13 residues. Germline V gives CDR1 SGHNT, CDR2 YYREEE (reference sequence). This CDR3 is CASSVGVNTEAFF. The CDR3 bases are TGTGCCAGCAGCGTAGGAGTGAACACTGAAGCTTTCTTT.

This clone is a singleton in its sample. The chain is built from TRBV6-6 and TRBJ2-1, with 12 bases lining up with TRBD2. The V gene end was trimmed by 8 bases and the J gene end by 4 bases; junction bases not matched to a gene: 0. The CDR3 has 13 residues. Looked up from germline, CDR1 is MNHNY and CDR2 is SVGAGI (reference sequence). The CDR3 DNA sequence: TGTGCCAGCCTAGCGGGAGGGTACAATGAGCAGTTCTTC. Residues: CASLAGGYNEQFF.

This clone was observed a handful of times. In DNA form, the CDR3 reads TGTGCCAGCAGTGCACAGCTCTCTGGAAACACCATATATTTT. This codes for CASSAQLSGNTIYF. The chain combines TRBV28 with TRBJ1-3; D not resolved. Trimming removed 5 bases at V and 0 bases at J, with 8 bases between. This CDR3 has 14 residues. CDR1 and CDR2 (germline): MDHEN, SYDVKM.

Worth noting for this clone: A read error may produce the germline difference seen at one junction end. The chain carries TRBV7-2 and TRBJ2-1; possible D gene TRBD2, 6 bases. Germline-derived CDR1 and CDR2 are SGHTA and FQGNSA. The CDR3 totals 12 residues. CDR3 sequence reads: CASSSRTNGQFF. The CDR3 DNA sequence: TGTGCCAGCAGCTCCCGGACTAATGGGCAGTTCTTC.

The chain uses TRBV29-1 and TRBJ2-7; 10 bases are shared with TRBD1. Germline lookup yields CDR1 SQVTM and CDR2 ANQGSEA. The V segment lost 7 bases and the J segment 4 bases; nucleotides outside the gene matches: 7. This CDR3 has 13 amino acids. The CDR3 sequence: CSAKDRGIYEQYF. The CDR3 DNA reads TGCAGCGCCAAGGACAGGGGGATTTACGAGCAGTACTTC.

This chain joins TRBV6-1 and TRBJ2-2, with a tentative D call TRBD1 (6 bases). The V gene's germline CDR1 is MNHNS and CDR2 SASEGT. The V end lost 5 bases, the J end lost 6 bases, and 16 bases lay between the germline ends. CDR3 length equals 15 residues. The CDR3 coding sequence is TGTGCCAGCAGTAAGAGGGCAGGGGATGCCGGGGAGCTGTTTTTT. Its protein product is CASSKRAGDAGELFF.

In regard to this clone: Other DNA variants within this sample encode the same CDR3. CDR3 amino acids: CASSTTGSSGNTIYF. The CDR3 coding sequence is TGCGCCAGCAGCACCACAGGATCCTCTGGAAACACCATATATTTT. The V call is TRBV5-1, the J call TRBJ1-3, with D possibly TRBD1 on 5 matching bases. This CDR3 contains 15 residues. Trimming shortened V by 4 bases and J by 0 bases, and 11 bases separated the two germline ends. The germline V gene has CDR1 SGHRS and CDR2 YFSETQ.

V and J are TRBV7-8 and TRBJ2-7; 9 nucleotides align to TRBD2. The CDR3 length is 13 residues. CDR1 and CDR2 from the germline V gene are SGHVS and FQNEAQ. J was trimmed by 1 base and V by 9 bases; bases with no gene match: 4. CDR3 nucleotide sequence: TGTGCCAGTAAACTAGCGGGTTCCTACGAGCAGTACTTC. It translates to CASKLAGSYEQYF.

The chain is built from TRBV7-9 and TRBJ2-1, with TRBD2 matching over 10 bases. The V gene's germline CDR1 is SEHNR and CDR2 FQNEAQ (reference sequence). The CDR3 extends over 17 amino acids. The V gene end was trimmed by 4 bases and the J gene end by 2 bases; junction bases not matched to a gene: 8. This CDR3 reads CASSSDTGLAAYNEQFF. The CDR3 coding sequence is TGTGCCAGCAGCTCTGATACCGGACTAGCGGCCTACAATGAGCAGTTCTTC.

This sequence joins TRBV18 and TRBJ1-1; D might be TRBD1 (6 bases). Germline values: CDR1 KGHSH, CDR2 LQKENI. The CDR3 runs 13 residues. The ends were cut back, 3 bases at V and 5 bases at J, with 10 bases in the middle. The CDR3 loop reads CASSPYGTTEAFF. Written as DNA, the CDR3 is TGTGCCAGCTCACCGTACGGGACAACTGAAGCTTTCTTT.